These 13 T cell receptor beta chains share one sample of origin, sequenced in a study of Graves' ophthalmopathy and Graves' hyperthyroidism. The TCR beta CDR3 regions underwent amplification from RNA transcripts. HTBI primers primed a first-round RT-PCR, and a second-round multiplex PCR followed. Via MiXCR, TCRdb re-called the multiplex PCR reads, giving one row per CDR3 protein. The sample contains around 1.1 million distinct CDR3 sequences, 35% to 45% of which appear only once. Source material: peripheral blood or thyroid tissue (not recorded which). These receptors were obtained from an adult man with Graves' hyperthyroidism.

The rearrangement uses TRBV6-6 and TRBJ1-5, with D uncertain. The CDR3 is 15 amino acids. In germline, CDR1 is MNHNY, CDR2 SVGAGI (reference sequence). The ends were cut back, 5 bases at V and 8 bases at J, with 19 bases in the middle. The CDR3 DNA sequence: TGTGCCAGCAGTGAAGTTAGAGGTCCCCTTGAGCCCCAGCATTTT. It specifies CASSEVRGPLEPQHF.

This chain links TRBV7-8 with TRBJ1-1; D perhaps matches TRBD1 (5 bases). The CDR3 runs to 15 residues. The germline V gene has CDR1 SGHVS and CDR2 FQNEAQ. The V end was cut by 5 bases, the J end by 4 bases, with 17 bases between. CDR3 sequence reads: CASSHTGTRATEAFF. Here the CDR3 DNA reads TGTGCCAGCAGCCACACCGGGACTAGAGCCACTGAAGCTTTCTTT.

To note about this clonotype: This may stem from a read error, because a much larger clone lies one nucleotide away. The chain joins TRBV11-2 to TRBJ1-6; 9 bases are shared with TRBD1. V lost 3 bases and J lost 9; bases outside the gene matches: 12. The CDR3 sequence is 17 residues long. Germline lookup yields CDR1 SGHAT and CDR2 FQNNGV. DNA for the CDR3: TGTGCCAGCAGCTTTAGGGGGCGAGGACAGGGGCCTTCACCCCTCCACTTT. Amino acids: CASSFRGRGQGPSPLHF. Combining the CDR3 with reference TRBV11-2 and TRBJ1-6 gives the whole variable domain EAGVAQSPRYKIIEKRQSVAFWCNPISGHATLYWYQQILGQGPKLLIQFQNNGVVDDSQLPKDRFSAERLKGVDSTLKIQPAKLEDSAVYLCASSFRGRGQGPSPLHFGNGTRLTVT.

This clonotype was counted many times. A junction end diverges from the germline sequence, so it may reflect a read error. The chain joins TRBV10-2 to TRBJ2-5; 9 bases are a match to TRBD1. Per germline, CDR1 WSHSY and CDR2 SAAADI. The CDR3 covers 14 residues. This chain's CDR3 is CASSEDRGGETQYF. DNA of the CDR3: TGTGCCAGCAGTGAGGACAGGGGTGGTGAGACCCAGTACTTC.

This chain links TRBV25-1 with TRBJ2-7; 13 bases map to TRBD2. The CDR3 consists of 17 residues. Trimming took 6 bases from V and 3 from J; bases not matched to a gene: 11. Germline V CDR1 and CDR2: MGHDK, SYGVNS. CDR3 residues: CASSRRTSGGHDYEQYF. CDR3 in DNA: TGTGCCAGCAGCAGGCGGACTAGCGGGGGTCATGACTACGAGCAGTACTTC.

A few counts support this clonotype. This sequence joins TRBV5-8 and TRBJ1-1, with D unclear. Germline V gene sequence: CDR1 SGHTS, CDR2 YDEGEE. This CDR3 spans 14 amino acids. The V and J ends lost 1 base and 4 bases respectively, with 11 bases between them. CDR3 DNA: TGTGCCAGCAGCTTGCGGGCAAGACCCACTGAAGCTTTCTTT. Translated: CASSLRARPTEAFF.

In its sample, this clonotype was seen a few times. J is TRBJ2-7 and V is TRBV12-3 or TRBV12-4, with D unclear. V lost 1 base, J lost 1 base, and 8 bases lay in between. This CDR3 spans 14 amino acids. The CDR3 is CASSLDPVSYEQYF. CDR3 bases: TGTGCCAGCAGTTTAGATCCGGTTTCCTACGAGCAGTACTTC.

This clonotype has at least ten counts. This chain connects TRBV10-3 to TRBJ1-4; D is undetermined. V gave up 11 bases and J gave up 0 bases, with 7 bases separating them. CDR3 length equals 12 residues. Germline assignment: CDR1 ENHRY and CDR2 SYGVKD. Written as DNA, the CDR3 is TGTGCCTCCCGTGCAACTAATGAAAAACTGTTTTTT. Residues: CASRATNEKLFF.

The chain is built from TRBV6-5 and TRBJ1-4, with 7 bases identical to TRBD1. The CDR3 has 12 amino acids. Germline lookup yields CDR1 MNHEY and CDR2 SVGAGI. The J segment lost 11 bases and the V segment lost 5 bases, leaving 5 bases of the junction unmatched. For the CDR3, the DNA is TGTGCCAGCAGTGACGACAGGGTGAAACTGTTTTTT. It is translated as CASSDDRVKLFF.

This clonotype has at least ten counts. The V and J genes are TRBV13 and TRBJ1-6, with a weak D call TRBD1 (5 bases). The germline V gene encodes CDR1 PRHDT and CDR2 FYEKMQ (reference sequence). The CDR3 sequence is 13 residues long. V was trimmed by 6 bases and J by 7 bases, leaving 10 bases between them. The CDR3 here is CASRRQGNSPLHF. CDR3 nucleotides: TGTGCCAGCAGACGGCAGGGCAATTCACCCCTCCACTTT.

This chain links TRBV2 with TRBJ1-1, with D hard to call. This CDR3 spans 14 amino acids. With 6 bases removed from V and 1 base from J, the gap between germline ends came to 12 bases. Looked up from germline, CDR1 is SNHLY and CDR2 is FYNNEI. This CDR3 reads CASRGSRRNTEAFF. CDR3 sequence (DNA): TGTGCCAGCAGGGGAAGTAGGAGGAACACTGAAGCTTTCTTT.

In this sample, this clonotype turned up a few times. The rearrangement uses TRBV19 and TRBJ2-5, with TRBD2 matching over 9 bases. The CDR3 extends over 16 amino acids. Germline CDR1 LNHDA, CDR2 SQIVND (reference sequence). With V trimmed by 6 bases and J by 1 base, 9 bases remained unmatched. In DNA form, the CDR3 reads TGTGCCAGTAGCCTCAGTAGCGGGGGTTTCCAAGAGACCCAGTACTTC. Amino acid sequence: CASSLSSGGFQETQYF.

There are many counts of this clonotype. The chain couples TRBV29-1 to TRBJ1-1; 8 bases agree with TRBD1. Germline V gene data show CDR1 as SQVTM and CDR2 as ANQGSEA. Trimming at V came to 6 bases and at J to 1 base, leaving 10 bases not matched to a gene. The CDR3 covers 15 residues. In nucleotides, the CDR3 is TGCAGCGTGGTTGGGGACAGGAGGACGAACACTGAAGCTTTCTTT. Residues: CSVVGDRRTNTEAFF.